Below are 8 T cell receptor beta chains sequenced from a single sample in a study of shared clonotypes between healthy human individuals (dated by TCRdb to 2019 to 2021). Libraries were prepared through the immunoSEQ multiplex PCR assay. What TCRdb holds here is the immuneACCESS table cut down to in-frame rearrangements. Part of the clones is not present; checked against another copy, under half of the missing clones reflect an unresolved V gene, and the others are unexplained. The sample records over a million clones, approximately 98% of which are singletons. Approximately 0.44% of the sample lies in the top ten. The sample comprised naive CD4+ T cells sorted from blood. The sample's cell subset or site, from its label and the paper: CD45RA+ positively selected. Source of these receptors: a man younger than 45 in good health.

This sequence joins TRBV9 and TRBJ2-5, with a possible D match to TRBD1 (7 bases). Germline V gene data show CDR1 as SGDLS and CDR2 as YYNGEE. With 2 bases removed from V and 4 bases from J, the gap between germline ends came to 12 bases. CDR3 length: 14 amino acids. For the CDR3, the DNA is TGTGCCAGCAGCGTGGACTACAGGGGAGAGACCCAGTACTTC. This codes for CASSVDYRGETQYF. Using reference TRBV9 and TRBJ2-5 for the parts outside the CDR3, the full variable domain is DSGVTQTPKHLITATGQRVTLRCSPRSGDLSVYWYQQSLDQGLQFLIQYYNGEERAKGNILERFSAQQFPDLHSELNLSSLELGDSALYFCASSVDYRGETQYFGPGTRLLVL.

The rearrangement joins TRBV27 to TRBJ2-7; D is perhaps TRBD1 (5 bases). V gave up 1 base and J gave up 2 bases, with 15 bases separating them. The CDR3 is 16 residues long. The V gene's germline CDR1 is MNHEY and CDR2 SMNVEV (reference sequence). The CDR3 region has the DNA TGTGCCAGCAGTTTATTCGGACCGACAGTTCCCTACGAGCAGTACTTC. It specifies CASSLFGPTVPYEQYF.

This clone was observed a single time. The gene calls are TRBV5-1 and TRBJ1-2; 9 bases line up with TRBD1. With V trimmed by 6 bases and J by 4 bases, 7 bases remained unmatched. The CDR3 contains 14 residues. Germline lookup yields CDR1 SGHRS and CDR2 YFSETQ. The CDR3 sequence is CASKKGTGLYGYTF. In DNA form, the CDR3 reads TGCGCCAGCAAAAAAGGGACAGGGCTCTATGGCTACACCTTC.

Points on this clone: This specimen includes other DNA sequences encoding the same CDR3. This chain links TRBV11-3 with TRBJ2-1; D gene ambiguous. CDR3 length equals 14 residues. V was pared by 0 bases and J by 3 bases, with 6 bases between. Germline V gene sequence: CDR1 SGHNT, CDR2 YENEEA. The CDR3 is CASSLDRDYNEQFF. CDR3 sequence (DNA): TGTGCCAGCAGCTTAGATCGAGACTACAATGAGCAGTTCTTC.

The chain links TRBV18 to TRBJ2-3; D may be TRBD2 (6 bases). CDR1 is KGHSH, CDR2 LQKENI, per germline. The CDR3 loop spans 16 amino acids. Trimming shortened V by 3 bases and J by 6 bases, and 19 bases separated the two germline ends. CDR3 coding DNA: TGTGCCAGCTCACCGGTTGGGTTTGCGGGAAGGGATACGCAGTATTTT. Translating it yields CASSPVGFAGRDTQYF.

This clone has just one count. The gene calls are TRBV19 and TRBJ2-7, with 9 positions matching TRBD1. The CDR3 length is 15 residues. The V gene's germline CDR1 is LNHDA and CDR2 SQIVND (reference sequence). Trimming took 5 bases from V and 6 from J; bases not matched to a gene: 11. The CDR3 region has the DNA TGTGCCAGTAGTCCCCCGGGACAGGGTACCCGCGAGCAGTACTTC. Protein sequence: CASSPPGQGTREQYF.

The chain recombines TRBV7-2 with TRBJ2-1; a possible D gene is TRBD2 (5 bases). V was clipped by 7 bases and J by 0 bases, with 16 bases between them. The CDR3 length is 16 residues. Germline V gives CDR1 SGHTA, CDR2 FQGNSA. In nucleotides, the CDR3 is TGTGCCAGCATACTTACTGGGAGTCCCTCCTACAATGAGCAGTTCTTC. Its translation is CASILTGSPSYNEQFF.

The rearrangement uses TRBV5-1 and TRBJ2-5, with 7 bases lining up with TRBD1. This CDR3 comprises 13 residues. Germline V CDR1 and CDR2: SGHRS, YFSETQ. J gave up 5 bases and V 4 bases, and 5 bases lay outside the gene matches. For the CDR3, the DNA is TGCGCCAGCAGCACCACAGGGGCGGAGACCCAGTACTTC. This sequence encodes CASSTTGAETQYF.